The T cell receptor (beta chain) under discussion was sequenced for a study of blood T cell repertoires in COVID-19. This clone was counted a single time. Assay used: immunoSEQ multiplex PCR; TCRdb lists only in-frame clones, some missing. Of roughly 290,000 clones listed, 89% were seen once; the top ten hold 1.5% to 2%. All enrollees were roughly 18 to 100 years old and from fewer than 30 US areas. Each participant's cohort was designated according to participant-reported clinical history. Trimming removed 8 bases from V and 0 bases from J, with 13 bases in between. CDR3 size: 14 residues. Germline loops: CDR1 SGHAT, CDR2 FQNNGV.

This chain links TRBV11-2 with TRBJ1-2; tentatively, D is TRBD1 (5 bases). The material sequenced was PBMCs or T cells enriched from blood (not recorded which). This clonotype originated in a woman in her thirties or forties who had recovered from COVID-19. CDR3 sequence (DNA): TGTGCCAGCGCGATTGACAGAGCTAACTATGGCTACACCTTC. This codes for CASAIDRANYGYTF.